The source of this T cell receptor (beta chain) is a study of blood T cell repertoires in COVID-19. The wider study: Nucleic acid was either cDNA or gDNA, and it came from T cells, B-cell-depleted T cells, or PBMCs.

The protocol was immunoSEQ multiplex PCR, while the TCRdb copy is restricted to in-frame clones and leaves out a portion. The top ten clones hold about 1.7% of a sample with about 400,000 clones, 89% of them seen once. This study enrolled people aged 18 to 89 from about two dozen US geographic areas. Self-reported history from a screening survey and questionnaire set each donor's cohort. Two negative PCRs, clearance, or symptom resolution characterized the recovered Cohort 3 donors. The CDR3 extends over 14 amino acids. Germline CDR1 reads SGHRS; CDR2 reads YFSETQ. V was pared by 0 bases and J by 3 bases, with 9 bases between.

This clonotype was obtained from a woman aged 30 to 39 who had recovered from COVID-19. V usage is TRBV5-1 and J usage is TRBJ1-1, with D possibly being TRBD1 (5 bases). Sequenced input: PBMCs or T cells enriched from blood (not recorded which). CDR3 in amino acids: CASSLGGKDTEAFF. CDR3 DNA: TGCGCCAGCAGCTTGGGGGGCAAGGACACTGAAGCTTTCTTT.